This T cell receptor (beta chain) was recovered during a study of identical twins. Through template switching, a universal primer site was introduced, and the cDNA contained unique molecular identifiers. TCRdb fed the 5' RACE reads into MiXCR, producing one record per CDR3 protein. The profile shows roughly 710,000 distinct CDR3 sequences, around 6% of them singletons. Germline CDR1 and CDR2: LNHNV and YYDKDF (reference sequence). The CDR3 has 14 amino acids. Losses at the gene ends were 3 bases for V and 4 bases for J; bases not matched to a gene: 5. Findings and limits, study-wide: Sequences that were out-of-frame, alpha and twin-shared displayed an excess of low generation probability. Conclusions leaned on cross-sectional statistical analysis and did not track the same donors over time. Insertions were fewer in abundant cord blood beta clonotypes, whereas memory repertoires showed none of this pattern.

This clonotype was seen ten or more times. The target antigen is unknown. The J gene is TRBJ2-5, the V gene TRBV15; 7 bases align to TRBD1. Specimen: naive T cells sorted from blood. The receptor was derived from a man aged 18-30 years in good health. The CDR3 nucleotides are TGTGCCACCAGCAGCCGGGACAGACTAGAGACCCAGTACTTC. The encoded protein is CATSSRDRLETQYF.